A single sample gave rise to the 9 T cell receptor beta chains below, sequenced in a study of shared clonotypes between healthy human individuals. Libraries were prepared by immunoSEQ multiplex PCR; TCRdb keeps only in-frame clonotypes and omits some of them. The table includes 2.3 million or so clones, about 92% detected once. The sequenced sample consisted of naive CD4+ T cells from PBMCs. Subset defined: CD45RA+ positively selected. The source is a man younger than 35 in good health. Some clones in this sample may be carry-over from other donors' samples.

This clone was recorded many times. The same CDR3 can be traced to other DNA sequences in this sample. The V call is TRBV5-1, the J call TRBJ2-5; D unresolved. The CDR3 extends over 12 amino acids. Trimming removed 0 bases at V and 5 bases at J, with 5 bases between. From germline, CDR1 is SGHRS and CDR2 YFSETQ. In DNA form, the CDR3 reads TGCGCCAGCAGCTTGGCCGGGGAGACCCAGTACTTC. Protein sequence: CASSLAGETQYF. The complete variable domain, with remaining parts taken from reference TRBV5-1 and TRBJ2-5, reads KAGVTQTPRYLIKTRGQQVTLSCSPISGHRSVSWYQQTPGQGLQFLFEYFSETQRNKGNFPGRFSGRQFSNSRSEMNVSTLELGDSALYLCASSLAGETQYFGPGTRLLVL.

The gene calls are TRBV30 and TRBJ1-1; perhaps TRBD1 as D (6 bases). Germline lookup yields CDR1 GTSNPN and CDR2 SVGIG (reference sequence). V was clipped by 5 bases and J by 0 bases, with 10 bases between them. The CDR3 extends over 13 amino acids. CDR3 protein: CAWGGGVNTEAFF. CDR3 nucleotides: TGTGCCTGGGGAGGGGGGGTGAACACTGAAGCTTTCTTT.

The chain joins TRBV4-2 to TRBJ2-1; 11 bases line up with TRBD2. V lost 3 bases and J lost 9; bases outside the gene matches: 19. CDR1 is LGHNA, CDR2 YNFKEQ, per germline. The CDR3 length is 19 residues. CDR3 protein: CASSHPGLAVTLQGIEQFF. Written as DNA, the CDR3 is TGTGCCAGCAGCCACCCGGGACTAGCGGTGACTCTCCAAGGGATTGAGCAGTTCTTC.

The CDR3 sequence: CASRTPTGAGETQYF. The CDR3 region has the DNA TGTGCCAGCAGAACCCCAACAGGGGCGGGGGAGACCCAGTACTTC. The V call is TRBV28, the J call TRBJ2-5; perhaps TRBD1 as D (7 bases). CDR1 and CDR2 (germline): MDHEN, SYDVKM. CDR3 length: 15 amino acids. The V gene lost 6 bases and the J gene lost 5 bases, with 19 bases spanning the gap.

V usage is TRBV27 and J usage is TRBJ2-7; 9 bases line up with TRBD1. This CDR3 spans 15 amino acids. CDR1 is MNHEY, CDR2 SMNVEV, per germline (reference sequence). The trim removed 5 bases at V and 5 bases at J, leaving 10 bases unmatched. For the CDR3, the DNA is TGTGCCAGCAGTCCCTTGGGACAGGGTTATCACGAGCAGTACTTC. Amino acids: CASSPLGQGYHEQYF.

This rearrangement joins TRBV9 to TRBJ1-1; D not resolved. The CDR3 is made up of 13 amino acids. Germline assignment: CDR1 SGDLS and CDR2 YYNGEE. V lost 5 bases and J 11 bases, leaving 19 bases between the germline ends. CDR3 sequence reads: CASRPEDYGMAFF. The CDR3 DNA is TGTGCCAGCAGGCCCGAGGATTATGGGATGGCTTTCTTT.

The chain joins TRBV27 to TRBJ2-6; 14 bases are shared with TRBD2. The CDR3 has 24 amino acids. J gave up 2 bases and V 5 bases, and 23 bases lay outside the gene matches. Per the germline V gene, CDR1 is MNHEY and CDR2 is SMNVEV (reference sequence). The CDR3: CASSPTSTGLGLAGVGTGANVLTF. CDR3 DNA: TGTGCCAGCAGTCCCACGTCGACAGGGCTGGGACTAGCGGGAGTTGGAACTGGGGCCAACGTCCTGACTTTC.

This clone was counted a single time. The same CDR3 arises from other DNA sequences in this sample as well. CDR3 amino acids: CATSPRGYEQYF. The DNA of the CDR3 is TGTGCCACCAGTCCCCGGGGTTACGAGCAGTACTTC. The chain is built from TRBV15 and TRBJ2-7; D is perhaps TRBD2 (5 bases). The germline gives CDR1 LNHNV, CDR2 YYDKDF (reference sequence). Trimming removed 6 bases at V and 4 bases at J, with 10 bases between. This CDR3 has 12 amino acids. The whole variable domain, remainder taken from reference TRBV15 and TRBJ2-7, is DAMVIQNPRYQVTQFGKPVTLSCSQTLNHNVMYWYQQKSSQAPKLLFHYYDKDFNNEADTPDNFQSRRPNTSFCFLDIRSPGLGDTAMYLCATSPRGYEQYFGPGTRLTVT.

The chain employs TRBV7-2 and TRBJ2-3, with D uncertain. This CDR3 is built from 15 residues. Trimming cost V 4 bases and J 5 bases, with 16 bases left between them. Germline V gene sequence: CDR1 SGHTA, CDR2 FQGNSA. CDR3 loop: CASSWTAGNRDTQYF. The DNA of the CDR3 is TGTGCCAGCAGCTGGACGGCTGGGAACAGAGATACGCAGTATTTT. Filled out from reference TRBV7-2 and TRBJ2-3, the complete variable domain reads GAGVSQSPSNKVTEKGKDVELRCDPISGHTALYWYRQSLGQGLEFLIYFQGNSAPDKSGLPSDRFSAERTGGSVSTLTIQRTQQEDSAVYLCASSWTAGNRDTQYFGPGTRLTVL.